The clone carrying this T cell receptor (beta chain) was counted many times. Its antigen remains unknown. The sample comes from a study of T cells in Graves' hyperthyroidism and ophthalmopathy. V lost 7 bases to trimming and J lost 2 bases, with 5 bases between them. This CDR3 is 11 amino acids long. Overall study results and limits: Most clonotypes that expanded in the thyroid above 0.001 also showed up in blood.

RNA transcripts yielded amplified TCR beta CDR3 regions. In the first-round RT-PCR of the TCR CDR3, the HTBI primer set was used. Using its own MiXCR run on the multiplex PCR reads, TCRdb lists one record per CDR3 protein. Counted here are around 190,000 distinct CDR3 sequences, roughly 17% occurring once; the ten biggest clones make up roughly 49%. Sequencing used blood. This sequence joins TRBV12-3 or TRBV12-4 and TRBJ2-5; D uncertain. This TCR was recovered from a woman aged 50 to 60 with Graves' hyperthyroidism. DNA of the CDR3: TGTGCCAGCACGCGGCAAGAGACCCAGTACTTC. Protein product: CASTRQETQYF.